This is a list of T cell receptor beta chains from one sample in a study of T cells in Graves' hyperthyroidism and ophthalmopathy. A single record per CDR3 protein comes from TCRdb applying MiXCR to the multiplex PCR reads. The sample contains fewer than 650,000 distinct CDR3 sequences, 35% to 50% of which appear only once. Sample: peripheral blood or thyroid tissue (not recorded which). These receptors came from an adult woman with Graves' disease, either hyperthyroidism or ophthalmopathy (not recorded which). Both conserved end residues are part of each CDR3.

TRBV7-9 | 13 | CASSQRDYQPQHF
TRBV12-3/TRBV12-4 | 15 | CASSSPSGDGNTIYF
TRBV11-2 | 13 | CASSQAVGYEQYF
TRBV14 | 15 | CATSFGQGGTGELFF
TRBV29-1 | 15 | CSASKPGQGHGEQYF
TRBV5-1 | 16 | CASRPTEQGLGNEQYF
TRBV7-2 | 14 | CASTTGQKNEKLFF
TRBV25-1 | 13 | CASSETSEEKLFF
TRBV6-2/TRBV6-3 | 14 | CASSSREFNYGYTF
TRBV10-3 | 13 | CAISPTGNTEAFF
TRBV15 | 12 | CAISTQNQPQHF
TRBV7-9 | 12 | CASSGTGVEQYF
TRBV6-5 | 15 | CASSYSWDSAYEQYF
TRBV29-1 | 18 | CSVEDWGGVGSGANVLTF
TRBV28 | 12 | CATNSGIGTQYF
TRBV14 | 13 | CASSQGVVGTQYF
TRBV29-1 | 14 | CSVAGSGGNQPQHF
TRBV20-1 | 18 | CSAPPGQRIRRGNTEAFF
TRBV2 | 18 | CASTTGRGNTEANYGYTF
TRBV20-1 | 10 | CSASKETQYF
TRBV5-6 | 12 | CASSLDRGGQYF
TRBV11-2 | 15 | CASTAWGEAHHEQYF
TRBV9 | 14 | CASSAGGGREKLFF
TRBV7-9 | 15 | CASSLEDRQNSPLHF
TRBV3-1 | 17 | CASSQGGVVRAQETQYF
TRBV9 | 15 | CASSQAEGPGQPQHF
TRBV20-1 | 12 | CSASGGPYEQYF